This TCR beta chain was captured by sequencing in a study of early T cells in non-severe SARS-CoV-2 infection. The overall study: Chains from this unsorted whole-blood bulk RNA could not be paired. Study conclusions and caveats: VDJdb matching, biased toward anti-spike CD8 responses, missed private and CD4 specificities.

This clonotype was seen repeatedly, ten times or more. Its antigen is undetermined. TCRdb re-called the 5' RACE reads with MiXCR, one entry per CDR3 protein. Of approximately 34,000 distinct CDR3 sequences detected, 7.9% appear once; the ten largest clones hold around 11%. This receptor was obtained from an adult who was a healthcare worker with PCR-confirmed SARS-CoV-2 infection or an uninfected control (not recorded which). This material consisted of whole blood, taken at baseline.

The CDR3 loop is CSARAQGTYGYTF. CDR3 in DNA: TGCAGTGCTAGAGCACAGGGGACCTATGGCTACACCTTC. The chain has TRBV20-1 and TRBJ1-2, with 7 bases identical to TRBD1. J gave up 4 bases and V 1 base, and 3 bases lay outside the gene matches. The CDR3 totals 13 residues. CDR1 and CDR2 from the germline V gene are DFQATT and SNEGSKA (reference sequence).